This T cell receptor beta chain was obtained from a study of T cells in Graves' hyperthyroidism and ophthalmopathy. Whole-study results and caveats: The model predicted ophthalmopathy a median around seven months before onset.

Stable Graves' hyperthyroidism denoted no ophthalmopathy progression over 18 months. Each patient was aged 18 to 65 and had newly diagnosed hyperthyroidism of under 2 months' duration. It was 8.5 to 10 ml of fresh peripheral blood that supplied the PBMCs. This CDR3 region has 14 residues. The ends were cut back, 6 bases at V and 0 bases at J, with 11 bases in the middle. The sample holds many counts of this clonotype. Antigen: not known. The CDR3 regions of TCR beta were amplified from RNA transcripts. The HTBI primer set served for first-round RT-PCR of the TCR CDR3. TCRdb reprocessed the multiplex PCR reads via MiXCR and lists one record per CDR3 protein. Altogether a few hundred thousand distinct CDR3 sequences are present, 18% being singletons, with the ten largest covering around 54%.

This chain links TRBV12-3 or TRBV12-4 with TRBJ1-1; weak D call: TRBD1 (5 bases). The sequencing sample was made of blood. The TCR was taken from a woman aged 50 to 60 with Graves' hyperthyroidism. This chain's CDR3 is CASSRQSLNTEAFF. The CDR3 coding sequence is TGTGCCAGCAGCCGACAGAGTTTGAACACTGAAGCTTTCTTT.